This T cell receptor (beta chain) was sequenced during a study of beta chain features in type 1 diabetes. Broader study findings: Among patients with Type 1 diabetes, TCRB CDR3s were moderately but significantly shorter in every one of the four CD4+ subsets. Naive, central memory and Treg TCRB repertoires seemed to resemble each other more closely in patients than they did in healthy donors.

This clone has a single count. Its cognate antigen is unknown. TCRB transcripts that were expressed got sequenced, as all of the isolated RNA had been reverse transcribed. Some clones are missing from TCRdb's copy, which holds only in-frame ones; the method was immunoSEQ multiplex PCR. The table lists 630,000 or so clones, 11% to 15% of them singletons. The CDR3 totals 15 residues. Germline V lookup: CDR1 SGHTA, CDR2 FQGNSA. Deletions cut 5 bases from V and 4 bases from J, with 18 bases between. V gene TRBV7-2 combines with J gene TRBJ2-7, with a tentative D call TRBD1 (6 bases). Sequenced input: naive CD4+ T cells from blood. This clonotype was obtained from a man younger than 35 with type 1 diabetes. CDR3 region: CASSPQGTLPYEQYF. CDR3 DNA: TGTGCCAGCAGCCCACAGGGAACTTTGCCTTACGAGCAGTACTTC.